The rows below give T cell receptor beta chains drawn from one sample of a study of T-cell reconstitution after alpha-beta-depleted transplantation in children. TCRdb itself ran the PCR reads through MiXCR, one entry per CDR3 protein. The profile shows approximately 500,000 distinct CDR3 sequences, 10% to 13% of them singletons. The sequencing here drew on PBMCs, taken before TCRalphabeta/CD19-depleted stem cell transplant. These receptors originate from a child aged 2-15 years with inherited bone marrow failure, due to receive a stem cell transplant. Each CDR3 is given with its conserved first and last residue. D genes are given only for firm matches. The size field is filled for only some rows; it gives once, few, many or a size class.

d_gene	abundance	v_gene	j_gene	len	CDR3aa	CDR3nt
TRBD2	many	TRBV14	TRBJ2-1	17	CASSQDWGLAGNNEQFF	TGTGCCAGCAGCCAAGATTGGGGACTAGCGGGGAACAATGAGCAGTTCTTC
NA	NA	TRBV14	TRBJ1-1	14	CASSHNRENTEAFF	TGTGCCAGCAGCCACAACAGGGAGAACACTGAAGCTTTCTTT
NA	few	TRBV18	TRBJ2-5	14	CASSPPSDQETQYF	TGTGCCAGCTCACCACCCTCCGACCAAGAGACCCAGTACTTC
NA	few	TRBV7-9	TRBJ2-6	15	CASTKQVSGANVLTF	TGTGCCAGCACGAAACAGGTCTCTGGGGCCAACGTCCTGACTTTC
NA	few	TRBV7-2	TRBJ2-1	12	CASSPPWGEQFF	TGTGCCAGCAGCCCCCCCTGGGGGGAGCAGTTCTTC
NA	many	TRBV10-3	TRBJ1-1	11	CAISEQVEAFF	TGTGCCATCAGTGAACAGGTAGAAGCTTTCTTT
TRBD2	many	TRBV20-1	TRBJ2-7	14	CSASASGRAYEQYF	TGCAGTGCTAGTGCTAGCGGGAGGGCCTACGAGCAGTACTTC
TRBD1	many	TRBV20-1	TRBJ2-7	13	CSAIGTGDYEQYF	TGCAGTGCAATCGGGACAGGGGACTACGAGCAGTACTTC
NA	many	TRBV6-1	TRBJ2-1	12	CASSESTWDPGF	TGTGCCAGCAGTGAATCGACTTGGGACCCCGGCTTC
NA	NA	TRBV29-1	TRBJ2-6	15	CSVMQASSGANVLTF	TGCAGCGTAATGCAGGCTAGCTCTGGGGCCAACGTCCTGACTTTC
TRBD1	NA	TRBV20-1	TRBJ2-7	13	CSASRGQDYEQYF	TGCAGTGCTAGCCGGGGACAGGACTACGAGCAGTACTTC